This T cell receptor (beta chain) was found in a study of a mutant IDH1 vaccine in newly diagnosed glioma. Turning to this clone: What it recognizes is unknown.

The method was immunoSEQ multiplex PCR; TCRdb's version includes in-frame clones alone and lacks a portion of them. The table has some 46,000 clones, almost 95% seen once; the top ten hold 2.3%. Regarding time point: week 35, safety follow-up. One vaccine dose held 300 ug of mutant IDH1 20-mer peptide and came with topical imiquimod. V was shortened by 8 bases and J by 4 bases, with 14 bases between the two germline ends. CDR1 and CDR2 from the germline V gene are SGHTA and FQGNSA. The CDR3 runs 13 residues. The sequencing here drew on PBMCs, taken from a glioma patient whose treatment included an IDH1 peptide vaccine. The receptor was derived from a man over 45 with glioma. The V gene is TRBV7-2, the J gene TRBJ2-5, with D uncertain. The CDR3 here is CASQSTSAETQYF. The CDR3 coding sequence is TGTGCCAGCCAAAGCACGAGCGCAGAGACCCAGTACTTC.